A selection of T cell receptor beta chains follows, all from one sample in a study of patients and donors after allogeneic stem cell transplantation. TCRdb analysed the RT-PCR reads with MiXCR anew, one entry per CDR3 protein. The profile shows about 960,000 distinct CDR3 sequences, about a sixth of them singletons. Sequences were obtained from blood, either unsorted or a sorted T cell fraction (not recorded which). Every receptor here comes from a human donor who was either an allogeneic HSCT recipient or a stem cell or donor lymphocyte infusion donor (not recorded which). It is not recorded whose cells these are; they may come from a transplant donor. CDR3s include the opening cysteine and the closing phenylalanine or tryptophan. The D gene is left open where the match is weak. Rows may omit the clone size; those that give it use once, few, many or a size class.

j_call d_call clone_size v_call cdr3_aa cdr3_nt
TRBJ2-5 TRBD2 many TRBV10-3 CAISESIAGAQETQYF TGTGCCATCAGTGAGTCGATAGCGGGAGCACAAGAGACCCAGTACTTC
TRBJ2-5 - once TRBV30 CAWSLGGTFRQETQYF TGTGCCTGGAGTTTAGGGGGAACTTTTCGGCAAGAGACCCAGTACTTC
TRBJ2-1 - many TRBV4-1 CASSHIRYNEQFF TGCGCCAGCAGCCATATCCGCTACAATGAGCAGTTCTTC
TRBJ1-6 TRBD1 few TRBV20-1 CSARSQIGQGIYSPLHF TGCAGTGCTAGGTCTCAGATTGGACAGGGAATTTATTCACCCCTCCACTTT
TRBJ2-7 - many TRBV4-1 CASSQESEQYF TGCGCCAGCAGCCAAGAGAGCGAGCAGTACTTC
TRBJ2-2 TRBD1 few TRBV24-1 CATNRGPDTRELFF TGTGCCACTAACAGGGGGCCGGACACCAGGGAGCTGTTTTTT
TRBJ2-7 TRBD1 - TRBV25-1 CASSETFPGQGLHGSSYEQYF TGTGCCAGCAGTGAAACATTCCCGGGACAGGGGCTTCACGGAAGCTCCTACGAGCAGTACTTC
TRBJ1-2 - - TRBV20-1 CSARQGWGYTF TGCAGTGCTAGGCAGGGTTGGGGCTACACCTTC
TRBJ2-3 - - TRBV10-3 CAISEPPDTQYF TGTGCCATCAGTGAACCCCCCGATACGCAGTATTTT
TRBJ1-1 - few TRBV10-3 CAISESPLGGLRGEAFF TGTGCCATCAGTGAGTCGCCCCTTGGGGGGCTGAGGGGTGAAGCTTTCTTT
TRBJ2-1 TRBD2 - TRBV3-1 CASSQDLTSGSNNEQFF TGTGCCAGCAGCCAAGATTTAACTAGCGGGAGTAACAATGAGCAGTTCTTC
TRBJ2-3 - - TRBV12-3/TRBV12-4 CASSLTGGLSTDTQYF TGTGCCAGCAGTTTAACTGGGGGTCTTAGCACAGATACGCAGTATTTT
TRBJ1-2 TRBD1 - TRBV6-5 CASSYSAGQSYGYTF TGTGCCAGCAGTTACTCCGCGGGACAGTCCTATGGCTACACCTTC
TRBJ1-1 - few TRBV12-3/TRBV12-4 CASSLGKEQKGEAFF TGTGCCAGCAGTTTAGGAAAGGAACAGAAGGGTGAAGCTTTCTTT
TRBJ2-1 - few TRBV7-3 CASSPNPGLFNEQFF TGTGCCAGCAGCCCTAACCCCGGACTTTTCAATGAGCAGTTCTTC
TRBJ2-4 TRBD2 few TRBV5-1 CASSPGLAGGRNIQYF TGCGCCAGCAGCCCCGGACTAGCGGGAGGGCGAAACATTCAGTACTTC
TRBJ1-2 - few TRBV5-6 CASSRREAGVLGYGYTF TGTGCCAGCAGCCGCCGTGAGGCAGGGGTTCTTGGCTATGGCTACACCTTC
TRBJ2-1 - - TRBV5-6 CASRQSGAPSFNEQFF TGTGCCAGCAGACAGAGTGGTGCCCCTTCGTTCAATGAGCAGTTCTTC
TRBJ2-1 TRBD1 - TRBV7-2 CASSSLDRRRNEQFF TGTGCCAGCAGCTCCTTGGACAGGAGACGCAATGAGCAGTTCTTC
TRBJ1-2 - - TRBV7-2 CASSSPSLRGGYTF TGTGCCAGCAGCTCGCCCTCCCTTAGGGGTGGCTACACCTTC
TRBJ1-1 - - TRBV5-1 CASTPGNNLMNTEAFF TGCGCCAGCACCCCCGGCAACAACCTCATGAACACTGAAGCTTTCTTT
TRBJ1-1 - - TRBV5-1 CASTMRDGTEAFF TGCGCCAGCACGATGAGGGATGGCACTGAAGCTTTCTTT
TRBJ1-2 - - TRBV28 CASSFWRARANYGYTF TGTGCCAGCAGTTTCTGGAGGGCAAGGGCCAACTATGGCTACACCTTC
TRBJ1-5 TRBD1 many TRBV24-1 CATSPGGNQPQHF TGTGCCACCAGCCCAGGGGGGAATCAGCCCCAGCATTTT
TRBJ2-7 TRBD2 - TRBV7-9 CASSPLAGPTYEQYF TGTGCCAGCAGCCCGTTAGCGGGGCCCACCTACGAGCAGTACTTC
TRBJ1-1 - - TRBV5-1 CASSFKEDTEAFF TGCGCCAGCAGCTTCAAAGAGGACACTGAAGCTTTCTTT
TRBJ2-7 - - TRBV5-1 CASKGGDAYEQYF TGCGCCAGCAAGGGGGGGGATGCCTACGAGCAGTACTTC
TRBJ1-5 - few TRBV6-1 CASTRGRNQPQHF TGTGCCAGCACCCGAGGCAGAAATCAGCCCCAGCATTTT
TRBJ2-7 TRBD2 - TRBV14 CASSQVGLALEQYF TGTGCCAGCAGCCAAGTTGGACTAGCGCTGGAGCAGTACTTC
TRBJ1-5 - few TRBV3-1 CASSQGNLPQHF TGTGCCAGCAGCCAAGGAAACTTGCCCCAGCATTTT
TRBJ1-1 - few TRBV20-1 CSARRTGMNTEAFF TGCAGTGCTAGAAGAACAGGGATGAACACTGAAGCTTTCTTT
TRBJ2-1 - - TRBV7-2 CASSLGGGRHNEQFF TGTGCCAGCAGCTTGGGAGGTGGCAGGCACAATGAGCAGTTCTTC
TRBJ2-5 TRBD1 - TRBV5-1 CASSPVQGQETQYF TGCGCCAGCAGCCCGGTACAGGGGCAAGAGACCCAGTACTTC
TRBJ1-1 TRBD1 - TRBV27 CASSYSDREEAFF TGTGCCAGCAGTTACTCTGACAGGGAGGAAGCTTTCTTT
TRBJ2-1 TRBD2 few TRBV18 CASSRGLAGATSSYNEQFF TGTGCCAGCTCACGGGGACTAGCGGGAGCGACGAGCTCCTACAATGAGCAGTTCTTC
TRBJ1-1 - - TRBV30 CAWSVPGQNTEAFF TGTGCCTGGAGTGTACCCGGGCAGAACACTGAAGCTTTCTTT
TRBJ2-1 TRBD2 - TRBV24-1 CATSRSGSSYNEQFF TGTGCCACCAGTCGGAGCGGGAGCTCCTACAATGAGCAGTTCTTC
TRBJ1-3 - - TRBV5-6 CASSLQTLSGNTIYF TGTGCCAGCAGCTTGCAGACCCTCTCTGGAAACACCATATATTTT
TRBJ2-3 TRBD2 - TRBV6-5 CASSYSMSSGGPDTQYF TGTGCCAGCAGTTACTCGATGTCTAGCGGGGGGCCAGATACGCAGTATTTT
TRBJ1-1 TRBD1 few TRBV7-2 CASSYGQGEIAFF TGTGCCAGCAGCTACGGACAGGGGGAGATAGCTTTCTTT
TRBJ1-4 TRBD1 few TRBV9 CASSVTGTGVEKLFF TGTGCCAGCAGCGTAACCGGGACAGGCGTTGAAAAACTGTTTTTT
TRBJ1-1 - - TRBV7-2 CASSLGGFSYTEAFF TGTGCCAGCAGCTTAGGAGGGTTTTCGTACACTGAAGCTTTCTTT
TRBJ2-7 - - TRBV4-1 CASSQTLWSYEQYF TGCGCCAGCAGCCAGACGTTATGGTCCTACGAGCAGTACTTC
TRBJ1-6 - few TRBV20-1 CTGGGRGSNSPLHF TGCACCGGAGGGGGGAGGGGTTCGAATTCACCCCTCCACTTT
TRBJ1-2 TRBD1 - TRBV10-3 CAISEPPGQGVYGYTF TGTGCCATCAGTGAACCCCCAGGACAGGGAGTTTATGGCTACACCTTC
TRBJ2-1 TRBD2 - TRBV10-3 CAISGGGVAGGRNEQFF TGTGCCATCAGTGGAGGGGGAGTAGCGGGAGGGAGGAATGAGCAGTTCTTC
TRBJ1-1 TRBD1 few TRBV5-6 CASSLRAGGYAQDMNTEAFF TGTGCCAGCAGCTTGCGTGCAGGGGGGTATGCACAAGACATGAACACTGAAGCTTTCTTT
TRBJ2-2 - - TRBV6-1 CASGWEPGGELFF TGTGCCAGCGGGTGGGAGCCGGGCGGGGAGCTGTTTTTT
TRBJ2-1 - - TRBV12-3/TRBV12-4 CASSKESEQFF TGTGCCAGCAGTAAAGAGAGCGAGCAGTTCTTC
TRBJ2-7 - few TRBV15 CATSRDRQQYEQYF TGTGCCACCAGCAGAGATCGACAACAGTACGAGCAGTACTTC
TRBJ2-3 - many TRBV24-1 CATSEWGPNTDTQYF TGTGCCACCAGTGAGTGGGGACCAAACACAGATACGCAGTATTTT
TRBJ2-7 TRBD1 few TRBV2 CASSEARTGRTEQYF TGTGCCAGCAGTGAAGCCAGGACAGGGCGAACCGAGCAGTACTTC
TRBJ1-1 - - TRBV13 CASSLEVGMNTEAFF TGTGCCAGCAGCTTAGAAGTGGGCATGAACACTGAAGCTTTCTTT
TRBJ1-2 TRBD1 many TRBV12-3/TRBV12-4 CASSLDRRANYGYTF TGTGCCAGCAGTTTGGACAGGCGAGCTAACTATGGCTACACCTTC
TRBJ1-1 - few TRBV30 CAWTELTEAFF TGTGCCTGGACCGAGCTCACTGAAGCTTTCTTT
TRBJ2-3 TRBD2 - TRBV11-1 CASSPSGLAGSASTDTQYF TGTGCCAGCAGCCCATCCGGACTAGCGGGGAGTGCTAGCACAGATACGCAGTATTTT